The source of this T cell receptor (beta chain) is a study of blood T cell repertoires in COVID-19. Seattle's enrolled individuals joined amid active infection and were then monitored longitudinally. Per the authors' pipeline: Using reference gene primer amplification, nucleated cell counts were estimated. Assay: immunoSEQ multiplex PCR; the TCRdb copy retains only in-frame clones and omits some. The D gene and trimming were derived from the DNA, and the V and J assignments and clone size from that table. The table shows roughly 150,000 clones, with around 90% occurring only once. V was pared by 6 bases and J by 7 bases, with 9 bases of the junction left unmatched. Per the germline V gene, CDR1 is ENHRY and CDR2 is SYGVKD. This CDR3 spans 15 amino acids.

Sequencing input: peripheral blood. The chain couples TRBV10-3 to TRBJ2-2; 9 bases fit TRBD2. The receptor comes from a young man with COVID-19, enrolled during active disease. The CDR3 reads CAIRGSGRSIGELFF. The CDR3 region has the DNA TGTGCCATCAGAGGTAGCGGGAGATCTATCGGGGAGCTGTTTTTT.